Here is one TCR beta chain with its context. The sample belongs to a study of T cells in narcolepsy. Germline V lookup: CDR1 LNHDA, CDR2 SQIVND (reference sequence). The V and J ends lost 4 bases and 3 bases, in that order; junction bases with no gene match: 8. The CDR3 is 15 residues long. This table comes from immunoSEQ multiplex PCR, and its TCRdb copy is limited to in-frame clones, with some not included. The table lists under 35,000 clones, 75% to 90% of them singletons. The clonotype comes from a human donor with narcolepsy. The chain is built from TRBV19 and TRBJ1-1, with 7 nucleotides matching TRBD1. Sequences were obtained from CD45RA- memory CD4+ T cells from PBMCs. The CDR3: CASSSQTGRDTEAFF. The CDR3 nucleotides are TGTGCCAGTAGTAGCCAGACAGGGCGGGACACTGAAGCTTTCTTT.